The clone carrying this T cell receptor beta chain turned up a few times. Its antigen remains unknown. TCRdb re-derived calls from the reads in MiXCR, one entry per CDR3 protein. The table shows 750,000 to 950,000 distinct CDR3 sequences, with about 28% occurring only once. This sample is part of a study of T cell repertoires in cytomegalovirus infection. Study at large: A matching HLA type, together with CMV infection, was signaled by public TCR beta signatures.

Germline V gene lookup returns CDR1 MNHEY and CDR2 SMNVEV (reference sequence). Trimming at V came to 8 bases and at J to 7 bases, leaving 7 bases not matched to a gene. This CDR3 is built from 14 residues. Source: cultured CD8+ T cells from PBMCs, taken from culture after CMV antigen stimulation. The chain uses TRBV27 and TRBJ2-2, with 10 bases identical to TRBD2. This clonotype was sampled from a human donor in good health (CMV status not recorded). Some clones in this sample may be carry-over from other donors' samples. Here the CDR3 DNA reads TGTGCCAGCGGCTTGCTAGCGGGGGACGGGGAGCTGTTTTTT. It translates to CASGLLAGDGELFF.